These 6 T cell receptor beta chains share one sample of origin, sequenced in a study of blood T cell repertoires in COVID-19. Method: immunoSEQ multiplex PCR; TCRdb's copy keeps in-frame clones and lacks some. This sample has around 16,000 clones, with more than 75% found just once. The sequenced material came from peripheral blood. The receptors were gathered from a human donor in a cohort sampled during active COVID-19.

The chain carries TRBV7-2 and TRBJ2-1, with a possible D match to TRBD1 (6 bases). Germline CDR1 SGHTA, CDR2 FQGNSA. This CDR3 has 17 amino acids. Trimming removed 6 bases at V and 0 bases at J, with 18 bases between. The CDR3 protein is CASSSRGSRSSYNEQFF. The CDR3 DNA is TGTGCCAGCAGTTCGAGGGGGAGCAGGAGCTCCTACAATGAGCAGTTCTTC. Combining the CDR3 with reference TRBV7-2 and TRBJ2-1 gives the whole variable domain GAGVSQSPSNKVTEKGKDVELRCDPISGHTALYWYRQSLGQGLEFLIYFQGNSAPDKSGLPSDRFSAERTGGSVSTLTIQRTQQEDSAVYLCASSSRGSRSSYNEQFFGPGTRLTVL.

As DNA, the CDR3 is TGTGCCAGCAGATACCGTACCGGGACAGGGTATTTTGATGAGCAGTTCTTC. Protein product: CASRYRTGTGYFDEQFF. V and J are TRBV5-8 and TRBJ2-1; TRBD1 matches at 9 bases. The CDR3 consists of 17 residues. V shed 5 bases and J 8 bases; nucleotides not matched to a gene: 17. Germline CDR1 reads SGHTS; CDR2 reads YDEGEE.

This chain links TRBV27 with TRBJ2-3; TRBD2 aligns across 7 bases. Trimming cost V 6 bases and J 6 bases; bases outside gene matches: 21. Germline lookup yields CDR1 MNHEY and CDR2 SMNVEV (reference sequence). The CDR3 contains 18 residues. CDR3: CASSLWGEGFSSLDTQYF. The CDR3 nucleotides read TGTGCCAGCAGCCTGTGGGGGGAGGGGTTTTCATCCCTGGATACGCAGTATTTT.

The chain carries TRBV10-2 and TRBJ1-2; 7 nucleotides agree with TRBD1. With V trimmed by 2 bases and J by 0 bases, 3 bases remained unmatched. This CDR3 has 15 amino acids. CDR1 WSHSY and CDR2 SAAADI come from the germline V gene. For the CDR3, the DNA is TGCGCCAGCAGTGAGATGGGGACAGCTAACTATGGCTACACCTTC. This sequence encodes CASSEMGTANYGYTF.

The CDR3 reads CASSLATGGGGELFF. In DNA form, the CDR3 reads TGTGCCAGCAGCTTAGCGACAGGGGGGGGCGGGGAGCTGTTTTTT. This sequence joins TRBV7-8 and TRBJ2-2; 9 positions agree with TRBD1. With V trimmed by 0 bases and J by 7 bases, 3 bases remained unmatched. The CDR3 sequence is 15 residues long. The germline gives CDR1 SGHVS, CDR2 FQNEAQ. Supplemented by reference TRBV7-8 and TRBJ2-2, the full variable domain reads GAGVSQSPRYKVAKRGQDVALRCDPISGHVSLFWYQQALGQGPEFLTYFQNEAQLDKSGLPSDRFFAERPEGSVSTLKIQRTQQEDSAVYLCASSLATGGGGELFFGEGSRLTVL.

The V gene is TRBV24-1, the J gene TRBJ2-4, with 11 bases that match TRBD1. With V trimmed by 11 bases and J by 2 bases, 7 bases remained unmatched. This CDR3 is built from 15 residues. Germline assignment: CDR1 KGHDR and CDR2 SFDVKD. The CDR3 DNA sequence: TGTGCCATTACTGGGACAGGGGGTCCCAAAAACATTCAGTACTTC. Protein product: CAITGTGGPKNIQYF.